This TCR beta chain was sequenced in a study of T cells in Graves' hyperthyroidism and ophthalmopathy (dated by TCRdb to about 2019). About the full investigation: Peripheral blood was sampled at the time of initial diagnosis, prior to any treatment. After sampling, hyperthyroidism patients received methimazole starting at 30 mg daily, and ophthalmopathy patients received high-dose intravenous methylprednisolone. TCR V-J signatures able to tell the groups apart were searched for in a discovery cohort of 100 patients, of whom more than 40 had Graves' ophthalmopathy and about 60 had stable Graves' hyperthyroidism. Prospective prediction of ophthalmopathy was tested in an independent validation cohort consisting of roughly 20 hyperthyroidism patients and 15 or so patients who later progressed to ophthalmopathy. The paper reports TCR Vbeta CDR3 sequencing of approximately 140 peripheral blood samples: some 44 ophthalmopathy, around 80 hyperthyroidism and 17 progressor patients. In six Graves' hyperthyroidism patients, the study also compared T-cell repertoires from thyroid tissue with T-cell repertoires from blood. The 100 discovery patients were randomly split 7:3 into training and test sets. What the authors observed across the whole study: Sample size was not statistically predetermined, and investigators were not blinded to group allocation. In validation, the model predicted progression to ophthalmopathy a median of about 6.8 months before onset, with approximately 68% sensitivity and almost 75% specificity. Most expanded thyroid clonotypes (frequency above 0.001) were also found in blood, which suggests that blood repertoires may mirror thyroid immune responses. A model built on a 13 V-J signature distinguished ophthalmopathy from stable hyperthyroidism, reaching over 85% sensitivity and around 81% specificity in cross-validation and 80%/75% in testing.

Sequences MNHNS (CDR1) and SASEGT (CDR2) are obtained from the germline V gene. Reading from cysteine to phenylalanine, the CDR3 counts 14 amino acids. The entry retains the CDR3 DNA only, 42 bases that are in frame from base 1. Relative to germline, V is 4 bases shorter and J is 7 bases shorter, with 14 bases between their ends. Hyperthyroidism patients were newly diagnosed, had a disease duration of under 2 months, and were aged 18 to 65 years. The study excluded patients with uncontrolled infections, other autoimmune diseases, pregnancy or lactation. Clinical symptoms, serum thyroxine and TRAb, thyroid ultrasound, and orbital computed tomography formed the basis for the diagnoses. Blood from progressor patients was collected at the time of first diagnosis with hyperthyroidism, before any ophthalmopathy symptoms had appeared. PBMCs were isolated from 10 ml of fresh peripheral blood by Ficoll-Paque density gradient centrifugation. Progressor patients were initially diagnosed with Graves' hyperthyroidism and developed ophthalmopathy during follow-up. Total RNA was extracted with Trizol reagent, and quality was checked on an Agilent 2100 Bioanalyzer.

At least ten counts were recorded for this clonotype. Its specific antigen is unknown. Base qualities are not at hand, and no much larger clone is one base apart. The TCR beta CDR3 regions were amplified from RNA transcripts. For the first round of RT-PCR on the TCR CDR3, the HTBI primer set was used together with the Qiagen OneStep RT-PCR kit. The libraries were constructed in a second round of multiplex PCR and then size-selected and purified. Libraries were sequenced paired-end with 100 bp reads on an Illumina HiSeq2000. Processing in the source paper ran as follows. SOAPnuke was used to process the raw data, with reads discarded if the reads contained adapters or uncalled bases, had a mean Phred below 15, or lacked an exact constant-primer or identifier match. COPE v1.2.5 was used to merge the high-quality paired reads, and each unique nucleotide sequence was defined as a clonotype. MiTCR v1.1 was used to align clonotypes to the IMGT TRBV, TRBD and TRBJ reference segments. The analysis was restricted to V-J combinations with a frequency above 0.0001, which together covered around 99% of the repertoires. The TCS score was defined as F50 (clonal expansion) divided by E x V (chaos), with BLOSUM62-based TCRdist calculated between CDR3 peptides within each V-J. Welch's t-statistics and random forest reduced fewer than 550 V-J features to about 13, which were used in a naive Bayes classifier (R e1071). The public reads were run again by TCRdb, first through fastp at Q25 and then through MiXCR, and only productive beta chains were kept. Rows merge per CDR3 protein into single entries with the most common DNA and genes. TCRdb, not the original authors, processed these V and J calls. This sample gives about 270,000 distinct CDR3 sequences in total; over 12% of them show up just once. The top ten hold roughly 31% of the sample.

The source of this sequence is a woman in her forties or fifties with Graves' hyperthyroidism that later progressed to Graves' ophthalmopathy. Here the chain combines TRBV6-1 and TRBJ1-5, with the D gene not confidently named. The specimen was blood. The CDR3 region reads CASSGVTPGQPQHF. At the DNA level, the sequence is TGTGCCAGCAGTGGAGTGACTCCTGGACAGCCCCAGCATTTT.